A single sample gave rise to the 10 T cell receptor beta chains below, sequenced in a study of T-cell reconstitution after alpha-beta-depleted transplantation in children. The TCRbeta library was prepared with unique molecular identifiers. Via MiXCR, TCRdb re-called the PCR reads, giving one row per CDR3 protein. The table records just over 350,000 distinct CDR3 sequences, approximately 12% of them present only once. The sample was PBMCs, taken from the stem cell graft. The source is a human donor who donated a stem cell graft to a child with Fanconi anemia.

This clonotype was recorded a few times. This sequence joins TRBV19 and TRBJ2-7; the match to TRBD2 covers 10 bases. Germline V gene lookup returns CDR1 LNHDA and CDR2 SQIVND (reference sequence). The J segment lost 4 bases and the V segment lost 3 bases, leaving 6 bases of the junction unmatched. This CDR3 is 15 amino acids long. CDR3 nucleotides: TGTGCCAGTAGTATTGAAATAGCGGGGGGATACGAGCAGTACTTC. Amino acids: CASSIEIAGGYEQYF.

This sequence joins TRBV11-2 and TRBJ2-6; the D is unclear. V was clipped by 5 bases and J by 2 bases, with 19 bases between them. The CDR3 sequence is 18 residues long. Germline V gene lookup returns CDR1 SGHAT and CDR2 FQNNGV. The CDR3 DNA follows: TGTGCCAGCAGCCCCGAGACTCTATCAATCACTGGGGCCAACGTCCTGACTTTC. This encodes CASSPETLSITGANVLTF.

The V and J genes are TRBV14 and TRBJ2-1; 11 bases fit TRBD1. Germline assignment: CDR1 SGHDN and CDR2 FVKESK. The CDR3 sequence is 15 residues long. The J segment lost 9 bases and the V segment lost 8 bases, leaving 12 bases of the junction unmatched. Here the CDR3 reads CASDRGTGGRGEQFF. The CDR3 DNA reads TGTGCCAGCGATAGAGGGACAGGGGGACGGGGTGAGCAGTTCTTC.

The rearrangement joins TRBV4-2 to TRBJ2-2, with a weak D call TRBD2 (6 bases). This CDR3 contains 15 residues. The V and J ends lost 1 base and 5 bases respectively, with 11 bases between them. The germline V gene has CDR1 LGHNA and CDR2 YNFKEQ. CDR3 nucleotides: TGTGCCAGCAGCCAAGCCGGGGGAGGAACCGGGGAGCTGTTTTTT. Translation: CASSQAGGGTGELFF.

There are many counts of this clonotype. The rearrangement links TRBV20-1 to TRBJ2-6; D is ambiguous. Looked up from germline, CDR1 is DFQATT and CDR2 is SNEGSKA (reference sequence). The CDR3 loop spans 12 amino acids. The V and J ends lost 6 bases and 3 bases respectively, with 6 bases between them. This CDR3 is CSAELGANVLTF. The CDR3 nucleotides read TGCAGTGCGGAGCTTGGGGCCAACGTCCTGACTTTC.

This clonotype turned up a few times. CDR3 residues: CASSLQYPDTQYF. The CDR3 nucleotides read TGTGCCAGCAGCTTACAATATCCGGATACGCAGTATTTT. The chain uses TRBV7-6 and TRBJ2-3; D not resolved. Trimming stripped 2 bases from V and 6 bases from J, with 9 bases between. Looked up from germline, CDR1 is SGHVS and CDR2 is FNYEAQ. The CDR3 runs to 13 residues.

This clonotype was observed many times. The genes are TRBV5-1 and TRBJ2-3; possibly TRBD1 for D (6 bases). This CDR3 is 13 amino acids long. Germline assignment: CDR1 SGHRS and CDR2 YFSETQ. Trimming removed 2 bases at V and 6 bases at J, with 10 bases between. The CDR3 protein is CASSLRDTDTQYF. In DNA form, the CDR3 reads TGCGCCAGCAGCTTACGGGACACCGATACGCAGTATTTT. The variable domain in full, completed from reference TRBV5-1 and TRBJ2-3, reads KAGVTQTPRYLIKTRGQQVTLSCSPISGHRSVSWYQQTPGQGLQFLFEYFSETQRNKGNFPGRFSGRQFSNSRSEMNVSTLELGDSALYLCASSLRDTDTQYFGPGTRLTVL.

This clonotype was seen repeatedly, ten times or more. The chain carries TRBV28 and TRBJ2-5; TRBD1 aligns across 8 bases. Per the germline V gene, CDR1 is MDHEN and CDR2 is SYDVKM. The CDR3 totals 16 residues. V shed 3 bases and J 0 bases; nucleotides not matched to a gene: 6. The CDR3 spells CASSFPGTGDQETQYF. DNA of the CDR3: TGTGCCAGCAGTTTCCCCGGGACAGGTGACCAAGAGACCCAGTACTTC.

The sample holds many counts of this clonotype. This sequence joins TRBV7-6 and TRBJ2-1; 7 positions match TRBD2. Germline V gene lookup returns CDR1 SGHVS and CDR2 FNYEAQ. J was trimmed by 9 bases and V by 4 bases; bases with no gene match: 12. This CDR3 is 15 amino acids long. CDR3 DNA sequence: TGTGCCAGCAGCTCTAGCGGCTTACCGGGTAGTGAGCAGTTCTTC. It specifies CASSSSGLPGSEQFF.

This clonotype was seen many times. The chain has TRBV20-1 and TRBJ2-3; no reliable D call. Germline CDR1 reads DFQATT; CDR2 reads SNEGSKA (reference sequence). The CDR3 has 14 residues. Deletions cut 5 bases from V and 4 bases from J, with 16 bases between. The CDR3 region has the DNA TGCAGTGCTGTCAACCCACGGGCGGCAGATACGCAGTATTTT. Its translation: CSAVNPRAADTQYF.